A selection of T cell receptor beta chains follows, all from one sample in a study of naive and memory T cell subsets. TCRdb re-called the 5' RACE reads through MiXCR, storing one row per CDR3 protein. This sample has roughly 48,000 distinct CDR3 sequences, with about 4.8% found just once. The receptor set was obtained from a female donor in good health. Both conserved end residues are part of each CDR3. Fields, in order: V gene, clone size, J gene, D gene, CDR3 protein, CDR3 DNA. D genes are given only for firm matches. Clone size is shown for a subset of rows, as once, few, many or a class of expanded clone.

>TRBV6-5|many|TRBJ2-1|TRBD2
CASSSGLVGRGEQFF
TGTGCCAGCAGTTCCGGACTAGTCGGGCGGGGTGAGCAGTTCTTC
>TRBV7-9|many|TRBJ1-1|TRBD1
CASSSGQGTNTEAFF
TGTGCCAGCAGCTCCGGACAGGGGACAAACACTGAAGCTTTCTTT
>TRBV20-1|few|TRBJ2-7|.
CSASEVITKSSYEQYF
TGCAGTGCTAGCGAGGTCATAACCAAATCCTCCTACGAGCAGTACTTC
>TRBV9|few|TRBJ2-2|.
CASSVNDLNTGELFF
TGTGCCAGCAGCGTCAATGATCTCAACACCGGGGAGCTGTTTTTT
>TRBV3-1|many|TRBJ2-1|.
CASSRENEQFF
TGTGCCAGCAGCCGGGAGAATGAGCAGTTCTTC
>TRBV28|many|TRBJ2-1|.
CASSLEAYNEQFF
TGTGCCAGCAGTTTAGAAGCTTACAATGAGCAGTTCTTC
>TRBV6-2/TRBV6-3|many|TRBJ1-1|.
CASSPHTGRMNTEAFF
TGTGCCAGCAGTCCACATACAGGGCGGATGAACACTGAAGCTTTCTTT
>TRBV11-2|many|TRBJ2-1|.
CASSPPGTRNEQFF
TGTGCCAGCAGCCCACCCGGGACTCGGAATGAGCAGTTCTTC
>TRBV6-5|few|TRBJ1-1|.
CASSPGHTEAFF
TGTGCCAGCAGCCCGGGACATACTGAAGCTTTCTTT
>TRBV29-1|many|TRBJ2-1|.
CSVVLGEHTNEQFF
TGCAGCGTTGTACTAGGGGAACATACGAATGAGCAGTTCTTC
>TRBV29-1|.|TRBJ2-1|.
CSVEESGKRNEQFF
TGCAGCGTTGAAGAATCGGGGAAACGGAATGAGCAGTTCTTC
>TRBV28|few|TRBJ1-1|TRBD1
CATRGTGKNTEAFF
TGTGCCACCCGGGGGACAGGAAAGAACACTGAAGCTTTCTTT
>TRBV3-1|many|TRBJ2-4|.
CASSQDVKNIQYF
TGTGCCAGCAGCCAAGATGTTAAAAACATTCAGTACTTC
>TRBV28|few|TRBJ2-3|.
CASSPLGTLSTDTQYF
TGTGCCAGCAGTCCACTTGGAACCCTCAGCACAGATACGCAGTATTTT
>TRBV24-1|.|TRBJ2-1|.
CATSDFSPNNEQFF
TGTGCCACCAGTGATTTCTCCCCGAACAATGAGCAGTTCTTC
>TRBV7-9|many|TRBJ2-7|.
CASSLGQYYEQYF
TGTGCCAGCAGCTTAGGCCAGTACTACGAGCAGTACTTC
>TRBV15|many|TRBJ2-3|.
CATSIGGGGSDTQYF
TGTGCCACCAGCATCGGGGGAGGTGGTTCAGATACGCAGTATTTT
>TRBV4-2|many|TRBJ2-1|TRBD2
CASSQGSASGKNEQFF
TGTGCCAGCAGCCAAGGTTCGGCTAGCGGGAAAAATGAGCAGTTCTTC
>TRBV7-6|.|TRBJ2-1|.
CASSLGGAVSYNEQFF
TGTGCCAGCAGCTTAGGCGGGGCTGTCTCCTACAATGAGCAGTTCTTC
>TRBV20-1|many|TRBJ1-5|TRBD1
CSARVLRDRDRRNNQPQHF
TGCAGTGCTAGAGTTTTAAGGGACAGGGACCGTCGGAACAATCAGCCCCAGCATTTT
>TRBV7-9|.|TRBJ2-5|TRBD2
CASSLGVGGDQETQYF
TGTGCCAGCAGCTTAGGGGTGGGGGGGGACCAAGAGACCCAGTACTTC
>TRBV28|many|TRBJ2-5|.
CASRGRDQETQYF
TGTGCCAGCAGAGGCAGGGACCAAGAGACCCAGTACTTC
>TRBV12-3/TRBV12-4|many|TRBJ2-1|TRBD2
CASSLEASGIRNEQFF
TGTGCCAGCAGTTTAGAGGCTAGCGGGATCCGGAATGAGCAGTTCTTC
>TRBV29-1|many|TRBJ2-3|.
CSTPRGGSTDTQYF
TGCAGCACCCCCAGGGGGGGTAGCACAGATACGCAGTATTTT
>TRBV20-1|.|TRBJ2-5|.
CSARPGTFQETQYF
TGCAGTGCTAGACCAGGGACATTCCAAGAGACCCAGTACTTC
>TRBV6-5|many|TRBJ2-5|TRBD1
CASSYEYRDRHQETQYF
TGTGCCAGCAGTTACGAATATCGGGACAGGCACCAAGAGACCCAGTACTTC
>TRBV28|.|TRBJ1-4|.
CASSLVQGGEKLFF
TGTGCCAGCAGTTTAGTCCAGGGTGGCGAAAAACTGTTTTTT
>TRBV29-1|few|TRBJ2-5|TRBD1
CSVQWTGKQETQYF
TGCAGCGTTCAGTGGACAGGGAAACAAGAGACCCAGTACTTC
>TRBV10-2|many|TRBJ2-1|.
CASSESAHSYNEQFF
TGCGCCAGCAGTGAGTCGGCCCACTCCTACAATGAGCAGTTCTTC
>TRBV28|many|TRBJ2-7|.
CASTLRASSYEQYF
TGTGCCAGCACCCTCCGAGCAAGCTCCTACGAGCAGTACTTC
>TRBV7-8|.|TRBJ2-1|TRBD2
CASSAQPLLTSGAYNEQFF
TGTGCCAGCAGCGCACAGCCCCTCCTAACTAGCGGAGCCTACAATGAGCAGTTCTTC
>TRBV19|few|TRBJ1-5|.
CASSIGQGMPQHF
TGTGCCAGTAGTATAGGGCAGGGAATGCCCCAGCATTTT
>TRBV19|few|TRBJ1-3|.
CATRPGLFSGNTIYF
TGTGCCACCCGTCCCGGCCTCTTCTCTGGAAACACCATATATTTT
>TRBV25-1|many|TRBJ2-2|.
CASSGSLTGELFF
TGTGCCAGCAGTGGGAGTTTAACCGGGGAGCTGTTTTTT
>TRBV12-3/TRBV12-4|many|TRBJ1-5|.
CASGRNQPQHF
TGTGCCAGCGGGAGGAATCAGCCCCAGCATTTT
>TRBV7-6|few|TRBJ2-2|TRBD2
CASSFSGRADTGELFF
TGTGCCAGCAGTTTTAGCGGGAGGGCAGATACCGGGGAGCTGTTTTTT
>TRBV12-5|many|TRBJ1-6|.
CASGHQSSYNSPLHF
TGTGCTAGTGGTCACCAGAGCTCCTATAATTCACCCCTCCACTTT
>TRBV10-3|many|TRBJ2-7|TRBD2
CAISLAGSYEQYF
TGTGCCATCAGTTTAGCGGGGTCCTACGAGCAGTACTTC
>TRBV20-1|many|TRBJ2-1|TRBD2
CSASSSSGRGSYNEQFF
TGCAGTGCTAGCTCGAGTAGCGGGAGGGGTTCCTACAATGAGCAGTTCTTC
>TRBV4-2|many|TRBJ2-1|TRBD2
CASSQLGLADYNEQFF
TGTGCCAGCAGCCAACTAGGACTAGCTGACTACAATGAGCAGTTCTTC
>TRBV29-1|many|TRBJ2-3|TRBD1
CSVGTGNTDTQYF
TGCAGCGTAGGGACAGGGAACACAGATACGCAGTATTTT
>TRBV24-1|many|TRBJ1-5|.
CATSDSRTGAPQHF
TGTGCCACCAGTGATTCCCGGACCGGGGCGCCCCAGCATTTT
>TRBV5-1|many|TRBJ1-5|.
CASKSGPEGNQPQHF
TGCGCCAGCAAATCCGGACCAGAGGGCAATCAGCCCCAGCATTTT
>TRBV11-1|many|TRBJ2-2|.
CASSFQAGGELFF
TGTGCCAGCAGCTTCCAGGCGGGAGGGGAGCTGTTTTTT
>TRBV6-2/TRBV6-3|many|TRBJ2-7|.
CASSYALAEQYF
TGTGCCAGCAGTTACGCACTGGCCGAGCAGTACTTC
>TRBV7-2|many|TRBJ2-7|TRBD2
CASSLSGAGGSYEQYF
TGTGCCAGCAGCTTATCAGGAGCGGGGGGCTCCTACGAGCAGTACTTC
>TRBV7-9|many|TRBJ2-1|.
CASSLAGTLNEQFF
TGTGCCAGCAGCTTAGCCGGGACCCTAAATGAGCAGTTCTTC
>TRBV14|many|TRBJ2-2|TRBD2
CASSPSLAGGVTGELFF
TGTGCCAGCAGCCCGTCACTAGCGGGAGGCGTCACCGGGGAGCTGTTTTTT
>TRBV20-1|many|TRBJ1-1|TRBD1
CSARGQGGDRYGSGEAFF
TGCAGTGCTCGTGGACAGGGGGGGGATCGATACGGAAGTGGTGAAGCTTTCTTT
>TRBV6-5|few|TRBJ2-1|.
CASSWGGGGSSYNEQFF
TGTGCCAGCAGTTGGGGCGGAGGAGGAAGCTCCTACAATGAGCAGTTCTTC
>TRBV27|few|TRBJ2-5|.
CASSSPGTQETQYF
TGTGCCAGCAGTTCCCCAGGGACGCAAGAGACCCAGTACTTC
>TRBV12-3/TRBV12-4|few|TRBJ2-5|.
CASSPTYQETQYF
TGTGCCAGCAGTCCCACGTACCAAGAGACCCAGTACTTC